The 19 T cell receptor beta chains below come from one sample, sequenced in a study of T cells after yellow fever vaccination (dated by TCRdb to between 2018 and 2021). The protocol used for the library was 5' RACE. The sequencer listed for this sample is Illumina HiSeq 2500. The public reads were reprocessed in TCRdb via fastp at Q25 and MiXCR, keeping in-frame beta chains. Rows matching on CDR3 protein sequence are summarized as one entry with the most common DNA and genes. This sample gives approximately 150,000 distinct CDR3 sequences in total; 6.2% of them show up just once. In total, the top ten clones hold roughly 3% of the sample. The sample's treatment or condition, from its label and the paper: live attenuated yellow fever vaccine strain. Sequencing was performed on CD4+ T cells sorted from PBMCs, taken on the day of the first yellow fever vaccination. The receptors derive from a man younger than 30 who received the YFV17D yellow fever vaccine.

As for this clonotype: Mismatch with germline at one junction end may stem from a read error. The chain has TRBV6-1 and TRBJ2-3; 7 bases align to TRBD2. The CDR3 extends over 14 amino acids. Germline lookup yields CDR1 MNHNS and CDR2 SASEGT. CDR3 loop: CASSQAGPPDTQYF. CDR3 sequence (DNA): TGTGCCAGCAGTCAAGCGGGGCCCCCAGATACGCAGTATTTT.

This clonotype has only a few counts. The chain links TRBV9 to TRBJ2-3; D is ambiguous. This CDR3 contains 15 residues. V was trimmed by 0 bases and J by 0 bases, leaving 8 bases between them. Germline V gene data show CDR1 as SGDLS and CDR2 as YYNGEE. CDR3 residues: CASSVVGKSTDTQYF. In DNA, the CDR3 is TGTGCCAGCAGCGTAGTCGGTAAGAGCACAGATACGCAGTATTTT.

This clonotype was detected many times. The chain uses TRBV29-1 and TRBJ2-2; D is uncertain. The ends were cut back, 0 bases at V and 6 bases at J, with 5 bases in the middle. The CDR3 runs to 12 residues. Germline CDR1 SQVTM, CDR2 ANQGSEA. CDR3 residues: CSVEDPPGELFF. In DNA, the CDR3 is TGCAGCGTTGAAGATCCCCCCGGGGAGCTGTTTTTT.

This clonotype has a count of ten or more. CDR3 coding DNA: TGCGCCAGCAGCCAAGTGGGGGCGGATACGCAGTATTTT. Protein sequence: CASSQVGADTQYF. The chain combines TRBV4-3 with TRBJ2-3, with D possibly matching TRBD1 (6 bases). V dropped 1 base and J dropped 6 bases, with 8 bases sitting between them. The CDR3 length is 13 residues. Germline CDR1 LGHNA, CDR2 YSLEER.

This clonotype was counted at least ten times. The chain recombines TRBV4-2 with TRBJ2-1, with 8 bases aligning to TRBD2. Trimming at V came to 8 bases and at J to 2 bases, leaving 5 bases not matched to a gene. This CDR3 region has 14 residues. Looked up from germline, CDR1 is LGHNA and CDR2 is YNFKEQ. The CDR3 DNA reads TGTGCCAGCGCCTCGGGGGGGCCCTACAATGAGCAGTTCTTC. Translation gives CASASGGPYNEQFF.

This rearrangement joins TRBV4-2 to TRBJ1-6; 7 nucleotides agree with TRBD1. CDR3 size: 14 residues. Germline CDR1 LGHNA, CDR2 YNFKEQ. Losses at the gene ends were 1 base for V and 9 bases for J; bases not matched to a gene: 3. CDR3 loop: CASSQGQGGSPLHF. DNA for the CDR3: TGTGCCAGCAGCCAAGGGCAGGGGGGTTCACCCCTCCACTTT.

This clonotype was seen many times. This sequence joins TRBV20-1 and TRBJ2-5, with 9 bases identical to TRBD2. The CDR3 is made up of 14 amino acids. Trimming cost V 5 bases and J 4 bases; bases outside gene matches: 8. Germline CDR1 is DFQATT and CDR2 is SNEGSKA (reference sequence). CDR3 sequence (DNA): TGCAGTGCTCGCGGGGGGGCCGAGGGAGAGACCCAGTACTTC. Its translation: CSARGGAEGETQYF.

This clonotype was seen repeatedly, ten times or more. V gene TRBV5-1 combines with J gene TRBJ2-4, with D uncertain. V dropped 1 base and J dropped 2 bases, with 7 bases sitting between them. CDR3 length: 14 residues. CDR1 is SGHRS, CDR2 YFSETQ, per germline. The DNA for the CDR3 is TGCGCCAGCAGCTTGTCAGTGTCCAAAAACATTCAGTACTTC. Residues: CASSLSVSKNIQYF.

For this clonotype: Relative to the germline gene, one junction end is altered; a read error may explain this. The rearrangement uses TRBV20-1 and TRBJ2-7; a weak D match, TRBD1 (6 bases). Germline V gene sequence: CDR1 DFQATT, CDR2 SNEGSKA (reference sequence). This CDR3 spans 17 amino acids. CDR3 amino acids: CCARDTNLGWGRYEQYF. CDR3 DNA sequence: TGCTGTGCTAGAGATACGAACTTAGGTTGGGGGCGATACGAGCAGTACTTC.

The table lists this clonotype with a few counts. The chain is built from TRBV24-1 and TRBJ1-2; 8 positions match TRBD1. V lost 4 bases to trimming and J lost 8 bases; unmatched junction nucleotides: 5. CDR1 is KGHDR and CDR2 is SFDVKD in the germline V gene. CDR3 length: 13 amino acids. The CDR3 region is CATSDRTGNGYTF. CDR3 coding DNA: TGTGCCACCAGTGACAGGACAGGGAACGGCTACACCTTC.

This clonotype has just a few counts. The chain uses TRBV7-8 and TRBJ2-7; 9 nucleotides agree with TRBD1. CDR1 and CDR2 from the germline V gene are SGHVS and FQNEAQ. V dropped 5 bases and J dropped 5; count of bases not matched to a gene: 4. CDR3 length equals 13 residues. DNA for the CDR3: TGTGCCAGCAGCGCCGGGACAGGGAACGAGCAGTACTTC. This gives the protein CASSAGTGNEQYF.

This clonotype has just a few counts. V gene TRBV12-3 or TRBV12-4 combines with J gene TRBJ1-5, with no clear D. This CDR3 region has 15 residues. V was trimmed by 3 bases and J by 0 bases, leaving 9 bases between them. CDR3 sequence: CASSFRRGSNQPQHF. The CDR3 bases are TGTGCCAGCAGTTTTCGGCGAGGTAGCAATCAGCCCCAGCATTTT.

This clonotype ranks as medium-sized. The chain recombines TRBV7-9 with TRBJ2-3, with D unclear. The germline CDR1 and CDR2 sequences are SEHNR and FQNEAQ (reference sequence). CDR3 size: 15 residues. V lost 3 bases, J lost 0 bases, and 10 bases lay in between. The CDR3: CASSLLGQSTDTQYF. DNA of the CDR3: TGTGCCAGCAGCTTGCTCGGGCAGAGCACAGATACGCAGTATTTT.

The table lists this clonotype with many counts. The V call is TRBV4-3, the J call TRBJ2-2; 8 bases match TRBD1. The length of the CDR3 is 15 residues. The V gene's germline CDR1 is LGHNA and CDR2 YSLEER. The trim removed 4 bases at V and 3 bases at J, leaving 4 bases unmatched. For the CDR3, the DNA is TGCGCCAGCAGCCGACAGGGGTACGACACCGGGGAGCTGTTTTTT. This sequence encodes CASSRQGYDTGELFF.

By share of the sample, this clonotype is medium-sized. The chain recombines TRBV5-1 with TRBJ2-5, with no clear D. CDR3 length: 11 residues. The V end lost 2 bases, the J end lost 2 bases, and 1 base lay between the germline ends. Germline CDR1 reads SGHRS; CDR2 reads YFSETQ. CDR3 coding DNA: TGCGCCAGCAGCTTACAAGAGACCCAGTACTTC. Amino acid sequence: CASSLQETQYF.

In this sample, this clonotype turned up a few times. The rearrangement uses TRBV10-3 and TRBJ1-3, with a possible D match to TRBD1 (5 bases). The CDR3 has 14 amino acids. Per germline, CDR1 ENHRY and CDR2 SYGVKD. Trimming removed 6 bases at V and 1 base at J, with 10 bases between. The CDR3, as DNA: TGTGCCATCAGAGCAGGGTTTTCTGGAAACACCATATATTTT. Protein sequence: CAIRAGFSGNTIYF.

In its sample, this clonotype was seen many times. The CDR3 here is CASSSIGVTTNEKLFF. The CDR3, as DNA: TGTGCCAGCAGCTCTATAGGGGTTACAACTAATGAAAAACTGTTTTTT. The chain combines TRBV5-6 with TRBJ1-4; weak D call: TRBD1 (5 bases). V lost 3 bases and J lost 0, with 12 bases in between. The CDR3 consists of 16 residues. Germline V gene data show CDR1 as SGHDT and CDR2 as YYEEEE.

This clonotype was recorded at least ten times. The V and J genes are TRBV11-2 and TRBJ2-2; no reliable D call. Trimming stripped 5 bases from V and 6 bases from J, with 7 bases between. CDR1 SGHAT and CDR2 FQNNGV come from the germline V gene. This CDR3 has 12 amino acids. The CDR3 region has the DNA TGTGCCAGCAGCCCCTGGTCCGGGGAGCTGTTTTTT. It is translated as CASSPWSGELFF. The whole variable domain, filled in from reference TRBV11-2 and TRBJ2-2, reads EAGVAQSPRYKIIEKRQSVAFWCNPISGHATLYWYQQILGQGPKLLIQFQNNGVVDDSQLPKDRFSAERLKGVDSTLKIQPAKLEDSAVYLCASSPWSGELFFGEGSRLTVL.

Details on this clonotype: This may come from a read error, since a much larger clone is one base off. V gene TRBV3-1 combines with J gene TRBJ1-5; D is uncertain. Germline CDR1 reads LGHDT; CDR2 reads YNNKEL (reference sequence). The CDR3 totals 14 residues. The CDR3 coding sequence is TGTACCAGCACCCGACCCGGAGGTAGTCAGCCCCAGCATTTT. It translates to CTSTRPGGSQPQHF.